The clone carrying this T cell receptor beta chain was picked up one time. Germline V lookup: CDR1 SGDLS, CDR2 YYNGEE. V lost 0 bases, J lost 9 bases, and 8 bases stayed unmatched. The CDR3 has 15 amino acids. This entry comes from a study of blood T cell repertoires in COVID-19. Study-level information: T cells, B-cell-depleted T cells, or PBMCs provided the cDNA or gDNA that served as material.

Categorization into cohorts depended on clinical history that participants reported. Original analysis: Amplification from reference gene primers served as the basis for estimated nucleated cell counts. Clones were read by immunoSEQ multiplex PCR, and TCRdb kept only the in-frame ones, dropping some. Clone size and V and J calls were adopted from that table, with D and trimming inferred from the DNA. The top ten clones hold nearly 8% of a sample with some 160,000 clones, around 80% of them seen once. This TCR derives from a woman aged 45 to 65 who had recovered from COVID-19. J is TRBJ1-5 and V is TRBV9; 8 nucleotides agree with TRBD1. Sequences were obtained from PBMCs or T cells enriched from blood (not recorded which). The CDR3 is CASSVADRGGGPQHF. The CDR3 nucleotides read TGTGCCAGCAGCGTAGCCGACAGGGGAGGTGGGCCCCAGCATTTT.